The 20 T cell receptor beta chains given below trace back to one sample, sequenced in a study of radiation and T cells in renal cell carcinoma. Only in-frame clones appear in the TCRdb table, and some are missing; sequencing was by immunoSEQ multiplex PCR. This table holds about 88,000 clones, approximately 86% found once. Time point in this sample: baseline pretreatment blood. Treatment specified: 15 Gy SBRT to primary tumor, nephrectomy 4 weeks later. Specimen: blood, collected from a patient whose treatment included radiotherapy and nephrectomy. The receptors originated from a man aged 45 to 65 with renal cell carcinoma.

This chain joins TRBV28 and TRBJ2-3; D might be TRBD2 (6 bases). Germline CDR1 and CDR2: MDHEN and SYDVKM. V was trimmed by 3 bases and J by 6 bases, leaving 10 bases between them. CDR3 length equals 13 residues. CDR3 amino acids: CASSLPAGDTQYF. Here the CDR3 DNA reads TGTGCCAGCAGTTTGCCTGCGGGGGATACGCAGTATTTT.

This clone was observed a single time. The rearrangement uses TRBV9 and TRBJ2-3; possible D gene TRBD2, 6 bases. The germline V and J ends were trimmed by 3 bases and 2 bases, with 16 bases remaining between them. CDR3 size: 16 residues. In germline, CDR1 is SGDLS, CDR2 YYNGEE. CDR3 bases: TGTGCCAGCAGCGCCTACACTAGCCGATACACAGATACGCAGTATTTT. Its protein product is CASSAYTSRYTDTQYF.

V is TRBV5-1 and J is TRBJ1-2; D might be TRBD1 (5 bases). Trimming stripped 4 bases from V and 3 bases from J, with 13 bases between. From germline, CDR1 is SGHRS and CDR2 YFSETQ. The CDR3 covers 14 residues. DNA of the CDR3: TGCGCCAGCAGCATGGACCCGGGGGACTATGGCTACACCTTC. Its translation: CASSMDPGDYGYTF.

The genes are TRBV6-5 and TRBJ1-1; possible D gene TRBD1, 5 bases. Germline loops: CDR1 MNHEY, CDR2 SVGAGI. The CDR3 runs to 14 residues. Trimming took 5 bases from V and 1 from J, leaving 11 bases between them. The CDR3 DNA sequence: TGTGCCAGCAGTCCCCCCGGGGGGAACACTGAAGCTTTCTTT. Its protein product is CASSPPGGNTEAFF.

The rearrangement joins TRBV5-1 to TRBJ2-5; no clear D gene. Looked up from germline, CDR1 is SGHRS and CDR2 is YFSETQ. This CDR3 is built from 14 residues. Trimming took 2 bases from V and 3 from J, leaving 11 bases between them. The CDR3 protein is CASSFFKGEETQYF. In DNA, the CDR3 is TGCGCCAGCAGCTTTTTTAAGGGTGAAGAGACCCAGTACTTC.

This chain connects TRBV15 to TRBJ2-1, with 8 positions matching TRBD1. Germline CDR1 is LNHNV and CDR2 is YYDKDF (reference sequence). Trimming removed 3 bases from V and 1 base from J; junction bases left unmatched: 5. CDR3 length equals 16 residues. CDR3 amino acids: CATSSSGDRSYNEQFF. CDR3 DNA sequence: TGTGCCACCAGCAGCTCAGGGGACAGGTCCTACAATGAGCAGTTCTTC. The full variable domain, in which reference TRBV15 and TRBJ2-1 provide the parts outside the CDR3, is DAMVIQNPRYQVTQFGKPVTLSCSQTLNHNVMYWYQQKSSQAPKLLFHYYDKDFNNEADTPDNFQSRRPNTSFCFLDIRSPGLGDTAMYLCATSSSGDRSYNEQFFGPGTRLTVL.

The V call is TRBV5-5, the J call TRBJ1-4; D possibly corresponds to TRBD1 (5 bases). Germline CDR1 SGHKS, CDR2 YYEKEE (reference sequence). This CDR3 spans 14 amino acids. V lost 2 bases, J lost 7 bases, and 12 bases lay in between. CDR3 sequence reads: CASSFGGSREKLFF. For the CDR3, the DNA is TGTGCCAGCAGCTTCGGGGGGTCCCGTGAAAAACTGTTTTTT.

The CDR3 loop reads CAISPRDRVTDTQYF. The CDR3 DNA follows: TGTGCCATCAGTCCCCGGGACAGGGTCACAGATACGCAGTATTTT. The rearrangement links TRBV10-3 to TRBJ2-3; 9 bases are a match to TRBD1. The CDR3 loop spans 15 amino acids. Germline CDR1 reads ENHRY; CDR2 reads SYGVKD. Germline trimming cut 5 bases from V and 2 bases from J; bases unmatched to any gene: 5.

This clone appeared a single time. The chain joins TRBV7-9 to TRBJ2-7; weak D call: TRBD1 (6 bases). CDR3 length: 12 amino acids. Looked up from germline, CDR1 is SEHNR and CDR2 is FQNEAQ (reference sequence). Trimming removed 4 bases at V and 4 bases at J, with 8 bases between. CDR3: CASSYQGYEQYF. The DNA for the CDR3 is TGTGCCAGCAGCTACCAGGGGTACGAGCAGTACTTC.

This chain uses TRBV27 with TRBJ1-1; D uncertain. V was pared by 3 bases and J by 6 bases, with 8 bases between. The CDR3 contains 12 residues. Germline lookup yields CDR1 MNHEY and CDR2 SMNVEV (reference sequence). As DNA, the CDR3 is TGTGCCAGCAGTTTCCCAGGTGCTGAAGCTTTCTTT. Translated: CASSFPGAEAFF.

The CDR3 coding sequence is TGCGCCAGCAGCCAAGCAGGATTCGATACGCAGTATTTT. Residues: CASSQAGFDTQYF. This sequence joins TRBV4-3 and TRBJ2-3, with unresolved D. Germline V gene data show CDR1 as LGHNA and CDR2 as YSLEER. This CDR3 spans 13 amino acids. Trimming cost V 1 base and J 6 bases, with 8 bases left between them.

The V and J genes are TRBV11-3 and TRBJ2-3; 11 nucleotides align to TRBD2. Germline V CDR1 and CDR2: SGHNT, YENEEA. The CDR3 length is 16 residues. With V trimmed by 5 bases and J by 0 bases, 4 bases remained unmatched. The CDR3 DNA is TGTGCCAGCAGCCCGGGACTAGCGGAGAGCACAGATACGCAGTATTTT. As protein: CASSPGLAESTDTQYF. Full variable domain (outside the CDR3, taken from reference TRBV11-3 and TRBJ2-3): EAGVVQSPRYKIIEKKQPVAFWCNPISGHNTLYWYLQNLGQGPELLIRYENEEAVDDSQLPKDRFSAERLKGVDSTLKIQPAELGDSAVYLCASSPGLAESTDTQYFGPGTRLTVL.

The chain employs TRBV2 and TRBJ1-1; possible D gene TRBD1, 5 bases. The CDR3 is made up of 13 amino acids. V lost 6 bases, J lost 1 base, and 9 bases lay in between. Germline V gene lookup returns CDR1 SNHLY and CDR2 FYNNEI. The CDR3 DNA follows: TGTGCCAGCAGAGAGACAGAGAACACTGAAGCTTTCTTT. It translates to CASRETENTEAFF. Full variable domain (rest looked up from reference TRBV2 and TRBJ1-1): EPEVTQTPSHQVTQMGQEVILRCVPISNHLYFYWYRQILGQKVEFLVSFYNNEISEKSEIFDDQFSVERPDGSNFTLKIRSTKLEDSAMYFCASRETENTEAFFGQGTRLTVV.

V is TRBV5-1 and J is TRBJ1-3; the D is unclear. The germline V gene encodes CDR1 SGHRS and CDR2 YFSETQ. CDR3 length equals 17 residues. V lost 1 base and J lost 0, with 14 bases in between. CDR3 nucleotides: TGCGCCAGCAGCTTGACGCCGGCCCCAAGCTCTGGAAACACCATATATTTT. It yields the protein CASSLTPAPSSGNTIYF.

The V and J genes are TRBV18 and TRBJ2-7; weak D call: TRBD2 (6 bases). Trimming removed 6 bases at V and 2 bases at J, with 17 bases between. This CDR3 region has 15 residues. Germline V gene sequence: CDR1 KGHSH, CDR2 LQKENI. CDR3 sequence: CASSTTSRAPYEQYF. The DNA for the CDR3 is TGTGCCAGCTCGACCACTAGCAGGGCCCCCTACGAGCAGTACTTC.

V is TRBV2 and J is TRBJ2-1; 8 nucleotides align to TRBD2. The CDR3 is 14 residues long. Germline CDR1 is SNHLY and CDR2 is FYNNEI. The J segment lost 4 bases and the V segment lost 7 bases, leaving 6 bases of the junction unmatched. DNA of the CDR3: TGTGCCAGCACAACTAGCGGAAGATACAATGAGCAGTTCTTC. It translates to CASTTSGRYNEQFF. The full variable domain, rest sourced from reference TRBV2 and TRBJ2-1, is EPEVTQTPSHQVTQMGQEVILRCVPISNHLYFYWYRQILGQKVEFLVSFYNNEISEKSEIFDDQFSVERPDGSNFTLKIRSTKLEDSAMYFCASTTSGRYNEQFFGPGTRLTVL.

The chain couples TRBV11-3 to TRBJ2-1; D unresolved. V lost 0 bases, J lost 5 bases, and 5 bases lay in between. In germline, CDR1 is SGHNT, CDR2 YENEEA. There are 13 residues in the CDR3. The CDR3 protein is CASSLEVHNEQFF. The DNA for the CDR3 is TGTGCCAGCAGCTTAGAAGTTCACAATGAGCAGTTCTTC.

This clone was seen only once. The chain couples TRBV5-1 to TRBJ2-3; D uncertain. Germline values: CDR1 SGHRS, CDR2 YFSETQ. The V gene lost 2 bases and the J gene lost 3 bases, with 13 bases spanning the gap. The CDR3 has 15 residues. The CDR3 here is CASSLGGIGTDTQYF. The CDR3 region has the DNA TGCGCCAGCAGCTTAGGTGGTATTGGGACAGATACGCAGTATTTT.

CDR3 protein: CASSQGQNYGYTF. Written as DNA, the CDR3 is TGTGCCAGCAGCCAAGGACAGAACTATGGCTACACCTTC. The rearrangement joins TRBV4-2 to TRBJ1-2, with a tentative D call TRBD1 (5 bases). The V gene lost 1 base and the J gene lost 2 bases, with 5 bases spanning the gap. The CDR3 loop spans 13 amino acids. CDR1 LGHNA and CDR2 YNFKEQ come from the germline V gene.

The CDR3 loop is CASSLATEYRGLFF. The DNA for the CDR3 is TGTGCCAGCAGCTTAGCTACAGAATACCGGGGACTGTTTTTT. The V gene is TRBV7-6, the J gene TRBJ1-4; D is unresolved. The length of the CDR3 is 14 residues. V was pared by 0 bases and J by 13 bases, with 15 bases between. Germline V gene data show CDR1 as SGHVS and CDR2 as FNYEAQ.